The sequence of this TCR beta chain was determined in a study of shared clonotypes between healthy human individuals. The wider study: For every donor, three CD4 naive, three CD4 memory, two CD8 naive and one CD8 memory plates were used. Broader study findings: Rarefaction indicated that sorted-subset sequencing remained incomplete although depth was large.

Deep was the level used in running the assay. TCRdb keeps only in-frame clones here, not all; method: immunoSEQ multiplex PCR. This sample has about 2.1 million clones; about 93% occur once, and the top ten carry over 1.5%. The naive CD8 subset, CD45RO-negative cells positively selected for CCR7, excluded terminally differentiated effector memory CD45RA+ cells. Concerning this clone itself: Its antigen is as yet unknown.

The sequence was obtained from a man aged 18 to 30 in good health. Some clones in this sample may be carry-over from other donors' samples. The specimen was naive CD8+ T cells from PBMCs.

CDR3 coding DNA: TGTGCCAGCAGCCTAGGACTAGCGTTCAGTGAGCAGTTCTTC. Protein: CASSLGLAFSEQFF. The V call is TRBV5-5, the J call TRBJ2-1; TRBD2 matches 9 bases. With V trimmed by 4 bases and J by 9 bases, 8 bases remained unmatched. CDR1 and CDR2 from the germline V gene are SGHKS and YYEKEE (reference sequence). The CDR3 loop spans 14 amino acids.